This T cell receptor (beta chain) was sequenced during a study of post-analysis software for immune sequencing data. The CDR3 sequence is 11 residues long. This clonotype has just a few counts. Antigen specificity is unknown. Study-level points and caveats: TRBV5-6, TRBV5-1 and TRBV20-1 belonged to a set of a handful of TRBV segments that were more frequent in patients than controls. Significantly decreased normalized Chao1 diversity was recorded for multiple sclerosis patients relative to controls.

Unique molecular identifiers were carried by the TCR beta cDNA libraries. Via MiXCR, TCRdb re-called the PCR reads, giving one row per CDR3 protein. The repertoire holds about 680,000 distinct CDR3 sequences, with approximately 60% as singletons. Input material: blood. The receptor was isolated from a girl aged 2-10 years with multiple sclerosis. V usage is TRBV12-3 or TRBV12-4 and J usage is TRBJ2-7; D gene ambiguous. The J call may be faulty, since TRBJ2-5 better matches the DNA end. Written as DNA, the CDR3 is TGTGCCAGCGCTTTGAAGGAGACCCAGTACTTC. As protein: CASALKETQYF.